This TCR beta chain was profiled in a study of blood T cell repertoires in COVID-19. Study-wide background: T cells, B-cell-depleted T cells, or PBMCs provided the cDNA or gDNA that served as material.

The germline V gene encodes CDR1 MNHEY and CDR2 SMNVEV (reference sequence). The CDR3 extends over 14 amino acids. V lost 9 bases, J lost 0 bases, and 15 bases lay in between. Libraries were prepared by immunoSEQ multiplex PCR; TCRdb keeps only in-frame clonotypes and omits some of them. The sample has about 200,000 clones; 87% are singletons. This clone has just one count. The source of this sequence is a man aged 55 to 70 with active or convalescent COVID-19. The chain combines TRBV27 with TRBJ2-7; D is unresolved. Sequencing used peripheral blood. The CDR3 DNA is TGTGCCAGTCGAACAGTCCACAGCTCCTACGAGCAGTACTTC. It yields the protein CASRTVHSSYEQYF.